This T cell receptor beta chain comes out of a study of T cell responses to AZD1222 COVID-19 vaccine. The table came from immunoSEQ multiplex PCR; TCRdb's copy has only in-frame clones and leaves some out. The data show roughly 100,000 clones, 80% to 90% seen once. The CDR3 runs to 12 residues. The germline gives CDR1 SQVTM, CDR2 ANQGSEA. Between the trimmed V and J ends, which lost 7 bases and 9 bases, there was a span of 17 bases. This sequence joins TRBV29-1 and TRBJ2-3, with a weak D call TRBD2 (5 bases). The receptor was derived from an adult in good health. The material sequenced was peripheral blood, taken on day 0 of AZD1222 vaccination. The CDR3, as DNA: TGCAGCGCCAGCGAGGGAACCGACACGCAGTATTTT. Translating it yields CSASEGTDTQYF.